The rows below give T cell receptor beta chains drawn from one sample of a study of lymphopenia after photon versus proton radiotherapy. The protocol was immunoSEQ multiplex PCR, while the TCRdb copy is restricted to in-frame clones and leaves out a portion. The data show more than 70,000 clones, around 88% seen once. Source: peripheral blood, taken from a patient treated with proton-based radiotherapy. The receptors were gathered from a man in his 60s with pancreatic cancer. Both conserved end residues are part of each CDR3.

V gene | CDR3 protein
TRBV10-2 | CASSEGTEGVQQYF
TRBV5-1 | CASSAGGQVREQYF
TRBV7-6 | CASSSSINEQFF
TRBV5-1 | CASSLVNRGETQYF
TRBV7-9 | CASSLRQGNDGYTF
TRBV6-5 | CASSLLGTSYNEQFF
TRBV19 | CASSARGPVLGNEQFF
TRBV6-5 | CASSGGAARETQYF
TRBV5-1 | CASSQPGAQETQYF
TRBV18 | CASSLGQAGQPQHF
TRBV5-5 | CASSSRTVNTGELFF
TRBV5-1 | CASSLGQGPYEQYF
TRBV14 | CASSQGRTVLYEQYF
TRBV11-2 | CASRRGQLNEKLFF
TRBV9 | CASSSGTSGRFGTQYF
TRBV28 | CASRGQGNSYEQYF
TRBV30 | CAWSRDSGSGNTIYF
TRBV15 | CATSRGDTGELFF
TRBV25-1 | CASLFGGQGGEQFF
TRBV27 | CASSPTGANYGYTF
TRBV11-3 | CASSSRLAGVHEQYF
TRBV9 | CASSPSGTFYEQYF
TRBV6-5 | CASSYSTGVRTEAFF
TRBV5-4 | CASSLGDEQYF
TRBV29-1 | CSVEDRGRYEQYF
TRBV2 | CASSGGLAGGKRGEQYF
TRBV7-8 | CASSRNRAEGAKNIQYF
TRBV6-4 | CASSPSGSSYNEQFF
TRBV28 | CASSTRGQGQVEQYF
TRBV6-1 | CASTSLEGTGELFF
TRBV5-6 | CASSLGAGWPSSGYTF
TRBV30 | CAWRAQGRAEAFF
TRBV6-5 | CASSYSFGGETQYF
TRBV29-1 | CSVEVGGLTQYF
TRBV7-2 | CASSSLRGIYEQYF
TRBV7-8 | CASSLGRVRPSYEQYF
TRBV25-1 | CASRASGANVLTF
TRBV23-1 | CASSQAGGKGEQYF
TRBV6-1 | CASSESLSSGANVLTF
TRBV27 | CASSLYGLAGGSVTGELFF